The entry below gives a single T cell receptor beta chain sequence along with its context. CDR1 and CDR2 from the germline V gene are SGHAT and FQDESV (reference sequence). The trim removed 5 bases at V and 4 bases at J, leaving 8 bases unmatched. This CDR3 region has 15 residues. This sample was taken from a study of blood T cell repertoires in COVID-19. In the study overall: Sample material is recorded as cDNA or gDNA derived from T cells, B-cell-depleted T cells, or PBMCs.

Original analysis: Estimated nucleated cell counts came from reference gene primer amplification. Sequencing was performed with immunoSEQ multiplex PCR; in TCRdb, only in-frame clones are kept and a portion is missing. V and J calls and clone size are copied from that table; D and trimming were computed from the DNA. The sample records roughly 160,000 clones, less than 85% being singletons. Residents of 24 US areas, aged about 18 to 89 years, made up the participants. Each recovered donor of Cohort 3 presented with two negative PCRs, clearance, or symptom resolution. The material sequenced was PBMCs or T cells enriched from blood (not recorded which). The chain combines TRBV11-1 with TRBJ2-4; TRBD2 agrees at 7 bases. This receptor was taken from a man in his sixties who had recovered from COVID-19. The CDR3 is CASSPNAGVKNIQYF. CDR3 bases: TGTGCCAGCAGCCCCAACGCGGGGGTAAAAAACATTCAGTACTTC.